A single sample gave rise to the 16 T cell receptor beta chains below, sequenced in a study of cytomegalovirus exposure and HLA in healthy donors. Primers: 60 Vbeta forward and 13 Jbeta reverse. Using immunoSEQ multiplex PCR, the repertoire was profiled, and TCRdb retains in-frame clones only, with some absent. The sample has 75,000 to 100,000 clones; just over 75% are singletons. The specimen sequenced was PBMCs. All receptors come from a man aged 25-45 years in good health and CMV-seronegative.

The table lists this clone with a few counts. This same CDR3 is encoded by further DNA sequences in the sample. The chain combines TRBV10-3 with TRBJ1-1, with D possibly TRBD1 on 6 matching bases. Germline CDR1 is ENHRY and CDR2 is SYGVKD. There are 14 residues in the CDR3. Deletions cut 3 bases from V and 0 bases from J, with 8 bases between. CDR3 loop: CAISERQVNTEAFF. Here the CDR3 DNA reads TGTGCCATCAGTGAAAGACAGGTGAACACTGAAGCTTTCTTT.

In DNA, the CDR3 is TGTGCCAGCAGCCAACGGACAGGGGAGGACGAGCAGTACGTC. It translates to CASSQRTGEDEQYV. The V call is TRBV5-5, the J call TRBJ2-7; 9 positions match TRBD1. Trimming cost V 4 bases and J 5 bases; bases outside gene matches: 7. The CDR3 extends over 14 amino acids. Germline CDR1 is SGHKS and CDR2 is YYEKEE (reference sequence).

V and J are TRBV9 and TRBJ2-7, with D possibly being TRBD1 (6 bases). The CDR3 extends over 15 amino acids. Deletions cut 0 bases from V and 5 bases from J, with 15 bases between. CDR1 and CDR2 from the germline V gene are SGDLS and YYNGEE. CDR3 coding DNA: TGTGCCAGCAGCGTAGAACCGACAGGTACCCACGAGCAGTACTTC. It yields the protein CASSVEPTGTHEQYF.

V gene TRBV7-9 combines with J gene TRBJ2-7, with 8 bases identical to TRBD1. The CDR3 loop spans 16 amino acids. Trimming cost V 2 bases and J 6 bases; bases outside gene matches: 12. CDR1 and CDR2 (germline): SEHNR, FQNEAQ (reference sequence). CDR3 nucleotide sequence: TGTGCCAGCAGCTTATTCCCGGGACAGGATTTTGCCGAGCAGTACTTC. Translation gives CASSLFPGQDFAEQYF. Full variable domain (outside the CDR3, taken from reference TRBV7-9 and TRBJ2-7): DTGVSQNPRHKITKRGQNVTFRCDPISEHNRLYWYRQTLGQGPEFLTYFQNEAQLEKSRLLSDRFSAERPKGSFSTLEIQRTEQGDSAMYLCASSLFPGQDFAEQYFGPGTRLTVT.

The chain is built from TRBV7-2 and TRBJ1-2; unclear D gene. This CDR3 spans 12 amino acids. Per the germline V gene, CDR1 is SGHTA and CDR2 is FQGNSA. V was trimmed by 0 bases and J by 6 bases, leaving 5 bases between them. Here the CDR3 DNA reads TGTGCCAGCAGCTTAGCGAGGAATGGCTACACCTTC. Its translation: CASSLARNGYTF. The full variable domain, with the rest looked up from reference TRBV7-2 and TRBJ1-2, is GAGVSQSPSNKVTEKGKDVELRCDPISGHTALYWYRQSLGQGLEFLIYFQGNSAPDKSGLPSDRFSAERTGGSVSTLTIQRTQQEDSAVYLCASSLARNGYTFGSGTRLTVV.

This clone appeared once. This chain joins TRBV18 and TRBJ1-4, with D uncertain. The CDR3 loop spans 14 amino acids. Per the germline V gene, CDR1 is KGHSH and CDR2 is LQKENI. V was cut by 4 bases and J by 0 bases, with 6 bases left in between. CDR3 bases: TGTGCCAGCTCACGAGAGACAACTAATGAAAAACTGTTTTTT. As protein: CASSRETTNEKLFF. Based on the CDR3 plus reference TRBV18 and TRBJ1-4, the full variable domain is NAGVMQNPRHLVRRRGQEARLRCSPMKGHSHVYWYRQLPEEGLKFMVYLQKENIIDESGMPKERFSAEFPKEGPSILRIQQVVRGDSAAYFCASSRETTNEKLFFGSGTQLSVL.

In regard to this clone: Its ends do not fully match the called genes, so a read error is possible. The V and J genes are TRBV7-9 and TRBJ2-2; D is unclear. The CDR3 runs to 13 residues. Looked up from germline, CDR1 is SEHNR and CDR2 is FQNEAQ (reference sequence). CDR3 sequence: CSSSLSNTGELFF. Here the CDR3 DNA reads TGTTCCAGCAGCCTTTCGAACACCGGGGAGCTGTTTTTT.

Comments on this clone: The junction departs from germline at one end; a sequencing error may be responsible. The chain couples TRBV6-5 to TRBJ1-2; no definite D call. The CDR3 has 13 residues. CDR1 is MNHEY and CDR2 is SVGAGI in the germline V gene. As DNA, the CDR3 is TGTGCCAGCAGTTCCAGCGGGGTCAGGACCATAGTTTTC. Translation: CASSSSGVRTIVF.

This rearrangement joins TRBV15 to TRBJ2-7; 8 positions agree with TRBD2. From germline, CDR1 is LNHNV and CDR2 YYDKDF (reference sequence). The ends lost 1 base at V and 6 bases at J; junction bases unmatched: 14. CDR3 length: 17 residues. CDR3 in DNA: TGTGCCACCAGCAGAGGGATTGGCGGGAGGACGTTTTTCGAGCAGTACGTC. Amino acid sequence: CATSRGIGGRTFFEQYV.

The gene calls are TRBV4-3 and TRBJ2-5, with D possibly being TRBD2 (5 bases). The length of the CDR3 is 13 residues. Germline CDR1 and CDR2: LGHNA and YSLEER. Trimming stripped 4 bases from V and 5 bases from J, with 11 bases between. CDR3 protein: CASSPGIYETQYF. CDR3 sequence (DNA): TGCGCCAGCAGCCCGGGGATATACGAGACCCAGTACTTC.

The V gene is TRBV7-3, the J gene TRBJ2-1; TRBD2 matches 8 bases. The CDR3 spans 15 residues. Germline values: CDR1 SGHTA, CDR2 FQGTGA. Germline trimming cut 4 bases from V and 0 bases from J; bases unmatched to any gene: 2. The CDR3: CASSSGGGSYNEQFF. The CDR3 DNA is TGTGCCAGCAGCTCCGGGGGGGGCTCCTACAATGAGCAGTTCTTC. Complete variable domain (other parts from reference TRBV7-3 and TRBJ2-1): GAGVSQTPSNKVTEKGKYVELRCDPISGHTALYWYRQSLGQGPEFLIYFQGTGAADDSGLPNDRFFAVRPEGSVSTLKIQRTERGDSAVYLCASSSGGGSYNEQFFGPGTRLTVL.

V and J are TRBV19 and TRBJ2-5; 11 bases fit TRBD1. The CDR3 is 15 amino acids. The trim removed 3 bases at V and 5 bases at J, leaving 5 bases unmatched. Germline CDR1 reads LNHDA; CDR2 reads SQIVND (reference sequence). The CDR3 spells CASSIRTGGWETQYF. CDR3 sequence (DNA): TGTGCCAGTAGTATTCGGACAGGGGGCTGGGAGACCCAGTACTTC.

The chain has TRBV6-5 and TRBJ2-5, with TRBD1 matching 7 bases. Germline assignment: CDR1 MNHEY and CDR2 SVGAGI. The CDR3 sequence is 15 residues long. The ends lost 0 bases at V and 2 bases at J; junction bases unmatched: 3. The CDR3 nucleotides read TGTGCCAGCAGTTACTCGAAGACAGGGCAAGAGACCCAGTACTTC. It specifies CASSYSKTGQETQYF.

This CDR3 is CSSKAGGPPYNEQFF. The CDR3 DNA is TGCAGCTCTAAAGCGGGAGGGCCCCCCTACAATGAGCAGTTCTTC. This chain joins TRBV29-1 and TRBJ2-1; 10 nucleotides match TRBD2. The CDR3 sequence is 15 residues long. Per the germline V gene, CDR1 is SQVTM and CDR2 is ANQGSEA. The J segment lost 2 bases and the V segment lost 8 bases, leaving 9 bases of the junction unmatched.

This chain connects TRBV6-5 to TRBJ2-1, with 10 bases lining up with TRBD1. V dropped 6 bases and J dropped 8; count of bases not matched to a gene: 4. The CDR3 totals 13 residues. The germline V gene has CDR1 MNHEY and CDR2 SVGAGI. The CDR3 DNA is TGTGCCAGCAGGAAGACAGGGGGCGATGAGCAGTTCTTC. Amino acids: CASRKTGGDEQFF.

The rearrangement uses TRBV21-1 and TRBJ1-5; TRBD1, the D gene given by the table, was not confirmed from the DNA. TRBV21-1 is marked as a pseudogene. There are 17 residues in the CDR3. The CDR3 DNA follows: TGTGCCAGCAGCAATGGGGCAGGGGTTAGGAGCAATCAGCCCCAGCATTTT. It specifies CASSNGAGVRSNQPQHF.